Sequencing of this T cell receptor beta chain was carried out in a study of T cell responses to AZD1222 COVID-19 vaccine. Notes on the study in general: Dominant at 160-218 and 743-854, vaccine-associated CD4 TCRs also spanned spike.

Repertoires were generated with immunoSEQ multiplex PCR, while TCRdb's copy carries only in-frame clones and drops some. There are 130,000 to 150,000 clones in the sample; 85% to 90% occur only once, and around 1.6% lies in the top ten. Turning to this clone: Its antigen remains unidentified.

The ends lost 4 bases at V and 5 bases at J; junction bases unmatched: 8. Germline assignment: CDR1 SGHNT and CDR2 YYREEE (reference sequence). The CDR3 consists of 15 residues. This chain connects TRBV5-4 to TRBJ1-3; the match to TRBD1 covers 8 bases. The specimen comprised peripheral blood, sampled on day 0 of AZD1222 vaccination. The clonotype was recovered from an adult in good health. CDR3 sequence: CASSEPDRARNTIYF. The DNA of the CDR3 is TGTGCCAGCAGCGAACCGGACAGGGCGAGAAACACCATATATTTT.